The 20 T cell receptor beta chains reported below all come from one sample, sequenced in a study of CD8+ T cells in alopecia areata listed by TCRdb under 2018. Receptor amplification or capture employed the immunoSEQ multiplex PCR assay. For TCR sequencing, RNA was extracted from every sample and reverse transcribed into cDNA to serve as template. Not all clones reach the TCRdb copy of this immuneACCESS table, which keeps in-frame sequences only. Checked studies attribute under half of the gap to unresolved V genes and leave the rest unexplained. The sample table contains under 350,000 clones; only one count was recorded for 58% of them. Approximately 2% of the sample belongs to the ten largest clones. The time point label, as the study defines it: around 22 weeks on oral tofacitinib. The intended sense of this specimen's treatment or condition label: oral pan-JAK inhibitor, 5-10 mg twice daily.

The source was CD4+ T cells sorted from blood, collected at week 24, from a patient treated with tofacitinib. Receptors originate from a human donor with alopecia areata.

J is TRBJ2-1 and V is TRBV15; D not resolved. The CDR3 covers 11 residues. Germline loops: CDR1 LNHNV, CDR2 YYDKDF (reference sequence). V dropped 8 bases and J dropped 5 bases, with 7 bases sitting between them. The DNA of the CDR3 is TGTGCCACCGGCCGAAACAATGAGCAGTTCTTC. Amino acids: CATGRNNEQFF.

The chain recombines TRBV14 with TRBJ1-2; the D is unclear. This CDR3 is 16 amino acids long. In germline, CDR1 is SGHDN, CDR2 FVKESK. Between the trimmed V and J ends, which lost 0 bases and 2 bases, there was a span of 13 bases. The CDR3 nucleotides are TGTGCCAGCAGCCAAGATCGTCGCGGACGGAACTATGGCTACACCTTC. It translates to CASSQDRRGRNYGYTF.

In DNA, the CDR3 is TGCAGCGTTGGAGTATCAGCAGGGGCCAACTATGGCTACACCTTC. Translating gives CSVGVSAGANYGYTF. The chain uses TRBV29-1 and TRBJ1-2, with a possible D match to TRBD1 (6 bases). The CDR3 length is 15 residues. Germline V gene data show CDR1 as SQVTM and CDR2 as ANQGSEA. V lost 4 bases and J 2 bases, leaving 17 bases between the germline ends.

CDR3 loop: CASSPSEEKLFF. The CDR3 DNA is TGTGCCAGCAGCCCCTCCGAGGAAAAACTGTTTTTT. The chain couples TRBV7-2 to TRBJ1-4, with no clear D. Germline CDR1 and CDR2: SGHTA and FQGNSA. The V gene lost 5 bases and the J gene lost 8 bases, with 9 bases spanning the gap. The CDR3 totals 12 residues.

This clone was counted once. The gene calls are TRBV11-2 and TRBJ2-3; possible D gene TRBD1, 7 bases. Germline CDR1 and CDR2: SGHAT and FQNNGV. Trimming cost V 4 bases and J 2 bases, with 16 bases left between them. The CDR3 has 16 amino acids. As DNA, the CDR3 is TGTGCCAGCAGCTCTTCCCGACAGGGACTCACAGATACGCAGTATTTT. Translation gives CASSSSRQGLTDTQYF.

This chain uses TRBV7-3 with TRBJ2-7; possible D gene TRBD2, 6 bases. CDR3 length: 16 amino acids. The V and J ends lost 1 base and 3 bases respectively, with 16 bases between them. CDR1 and CDR2 (germline): SGHTA, FQGTGA. The CDR3 loop reads CASSLMSGEEHYEQYF. The CDR3 coding sequence is TGTGCCAGCAGCTTAATGTCGGGGGAAGAACACTACGAGCAGTACTTC. The full variable domain, in which reference TRBV7-3 and TRBJ2-7 provide the parts outside the CDR3, is GAGVSQTPSNKVTEKGKYVELRCDPISGHTALYWYRQSLGQGPEFLIYFQGTGAADDSGLPNDRFFAVRPEGSVSTLKIQRTERGDSAVYLCASSLMSGEEHYEQYFGPGTRLTVT.

There are a few counts of this clone. This rearrangement joins TRBV27 to TRBJ2-2, with D possibly matching TRBD1 (5 bases). The CDR3 extends over 13 amino acids. V gave up 4 bases and J gave up 7 bases, with 10 bases separating them. Per the germline V gene, CDR1 is MNHEY and CDR2 is SMNVEV (reference sequence). The CDR3: CASSSQGGGELFF. Here the CDR3 DNA reads TGTGCCAGCAGTTCCCAGGGCGGCGGGGAGCTGTTTTTT.

In the case of this clone: The sample contains more than one DNA sequence encoding this CDR3. The chain combines TRBV4-2 with TRBJ2-7; TRBD1 matches at 9 bases. Germline V gene data show CDR1 as LGHNA and CDR2 as YNFKEQ. The CDR3 totals 14 residues. With V trimmed by 3 bases and J by 0 bases, 0 bases remained unmatched. The CDR3 bases are TGTGCCAGCAGCCAGGGACAGGGCTCCTACGAGCAGTACTTC. Residues: CASSQGQGSYEQYF.

The J gene is TRBJ1-1, the V gene TRBV29-1; TRBD1 might be the D (5 bases). V was trimmed by 5 bases and J by 0 bases, leaving 10 bases between them. In germline, CDR1 is SQVTM, CDR2 ANQGSEA. The length of the CDR3 is 13 residues. CDR3 protein: CSVQGLMNTEAFF. The CDR3 region has the DNA TGCAGCGTTCAGGGACTGATGAACACTGAAGCTTTCTTT.

The rearrangement uses TRBV29-1 and TRBJ1-5; D unclear. Germline V gives CDR1 SQVTM, CDR2 ANQGSEA. Trimming pared 5 bases from V and 2 bases from J, leaving 10 bases between. This CDR3 has 13 residues. In DNA form, the CDR3 reads TGCAGCGTTATTCAGTCAGGCAATCAGCCCCAGCATTTT. Amino acid sequence: CSVIQSGNQPQHF. Complete variable domain (other parts from reference TRBV29-1 and TRBJ1-5): SAVISQKPSRDICQRGTSLTIQCQVDSQVTMMFWYRQQPGQSLTLIATANQGSEATYESGFVIDKFPISRPNLTFSTLTVSNMSPEDSSIYLCSVIQSGNQPQHFGDGTRLSIL.

This clone was seen only a few times. The V call is TRBV25-1, the J call TRBJ2-7, with D perhaps matching TRBD2 (6 bases). Germline V gene lookup returns CDR1 MGHDK and CDR2 SYGVNS. Between the trimmed V and J ends, which lost 7 bases and 4 bases, there was a span of 17 bases. This CDR3 contains 14 residues. CDR3: CASKPPGVAYEQYF. The CDR3 DNA reads TGTGCCAGCAAGCCCCCGGGAGTTGCTTACGAGCAGTACTTC.

This clone came up once. This chain links TRBV11-3 with TRBJ1-1; D possibly corresponds to TRBD1 (5 bases). This CDR3 is built from 12 residues. Germline V lookup: CDR1 SGHNT, CDR2 YENEEA. The V and J ends lost 3 bases and 5 bases respectively, with 7 bases between them. CDR3 nucleotides: TGTGCCAGCAGCTTCCGGGGGACTGAAGCTTTCTTT. This translates into CASSFRGTEAFF. Variable domain in full (rest from reference TRBV11-3 and TRBJ1-1): EAGVVQSPRYKIIEKKQPVAFWCNPISGHNTLYWYLQNLGQGPELLIRYENEEAVDDSQLPKDRFSAERLKGVDSTLKIQPAELGDSAVYLCASSFRGTEAFFGQGTRLTVV.

The chain is built from TRBV4-2 and TRBJ2-7, with D perhaps matching TRBD2 (6 bases). The CDR3 extends over 14 amino acids. Between the trimmed V and J ends, which lost 5 bases and 0 bases, there was a span of 11 bases. Germline lookup yields CDR1 LGHNA and CDR2 YNFKEQ. The CDR3 region is CASSEVGGSYEQYF. Here the CDR3 DNA reads TGTGCCAGCAGCGAAGTGGGGGGCTCCTACGAGCAGTACTTC.

This chain connects TRBV28 to TRBJ1-5; D is unresolved. The CDR3 has 15 residues. Germline CDR1 reads MDHEN; CDR2 reads SYDVKM. V was cut by 0 bases and J by 7 bases, with 13 bases left in between. The CDR3 spells CASSLWGGRGQPQHF. In nucleotides, the CDR3 is TGTGCCAGCAGTTTATGGGGAGGGAGAGGACAGCCCCAGCATTTT.

The rearrangement uses TRBV7-2 and TRBJ1-2; 9 nucleotides align to TRBD1. The junction had 10 bases not matched to a gene; V was cut back by 3 bases and J by 2 bases. CDR1 and CDR2 from the germline V gene are SGHTA and FQGNSA. The CDR3 is 17 amino acids. In DNA, the CDR3 is TGTGCCAGCAGCTTGGTTGGACAGGGGAAGTCGAACTATGGCTACACCTTC. It is translated as CASSLVGQGKSNYGYTF.

The chain has TRBV7-2 and TRBJ2-5; D is unresolved. The V end lost 5 bases, the J end lost 4 bases, and 17 bases lay between the germline ends. This CDR3 has 15 amino acids. Germline CDR1 and CDR2: SGHTA and FQGNSA. The CDR3 bases are TGTGCCAGCAGCCCCCTTCTAGGTCCGGCAGAGACCCAGTACTTC. Translation gives CASSPLLGPAETQYF.

This clone was seen only a few times. The genes are TRBV5-1 and TRBJ1-2, with TRBD1 identical over 7 bases. V dropped 0 bases and J dropped 0; count of bases not matched to a gene: 11. The CDR3 sequence is 18 residues long. Germline V gene lookup returns CDR1 SGHRS and CDR2 YFSETQ. The CDR3 reads CASSLEEGALAANYGYTF. As DNA, the CDR3 is TGCGCCAGCAGCTTGGAAGAGGGGGCTCTAGCAGCTAACTATGGCTACACCTTC.

This clone was seen more than once but under ten times. The chain has TRBV6-6 and TRBJ1-5; D is possibly TRBD1 (6 bases). Trimming pared 6 bases from V and 0 bases from J, leaving 9 bases between. CDR1 is MNHNY, CDR2 SVGAGI, per germline (reference sequence). This CDR3 spans 14 amino acids. The CDR3 sequence is CASSMTGSNQPQHF. In nucleotides, the CDR3 is TGTGCCAGCAGCATGACAGGTAGCAATCAGCCCCAGCATTTT.

J is TRBJ1-2 and V is TRBV7-2, with 11 positions matching TRBD1. CDR1 is SGHTA, CDR2 FQGNSA, per germline. Unmatched junction bases numbered 6, after V lost 5 bases and J lost 4 bases. The CDR3 consists of 15 residues. The CDR3 region is CASSPYGQGAYGYTF. The DNA of the CDR3 is TGTGCCAGCAGCCCTTACGGACAGGGGGCCTATGGCTACACCTTC.

The CDR3 loop is CASSLQKGPVNTEAFF. CDR3 in DNA: TGCGCCAGCAGTCTGCAAAAAGGACCGGTGAACACTGAAGCTTTCTTT. The J gene is TRBJ1-1, the V gene TRBV5-1, with D unclear. Germline CDR1 SGHRS, CDR2 YFSETQ. V was trimmed by 5 bases and J by 0 bases, leaving 17 bases between them. The CDR3 is 16 residues long.